This T cell receptor beta chain is from a study of blood T cells in healthy people across ages. Study-wide results and caveats: With naive T cell percentage, TCR beta diversity showed a strong correlation. PBMCs that were unsorted prevented a conclusive naive versus antigen-experienced comparison.

This clonotype turned up a few times. Its antigen remains unknown. Together with a sample-barcoded 5' primer, a J-beta primer mix was included in a second PCR lasting about 6 to 11 cycles. Via MiXCR, TCRdb re-called the 5' RACE reads, giving one row per CDR3 protein. The data show approximately 1.5 million distinct CDR3 sequences, approximately 32% seen once. What was sequenced was blood. The sequence was obtained from a woman aged 25 to 39 in good health.

CDR3 region: CASSFWFSGQTEEQFF. The DNA of the CDR3 is TGTGCCAGCAGCTTTTGGTTTTCTGGACAGACAGAGGAGCAGTTCTTC. The chain is built from TRBV7-8 and TRBJ2-1; a possible D gene is TRBD1 (6 bases). The CDR3 runs 16 residues. CDR1 is SGHVS, CDR2 FQNEAQ, per germline. V was shortened by 3 bases and J by 10 bases, with 22 bases between the two germline ends. Based on the CDR3 plus reference TRBV7-8 and TRBJ2-1, the full variable domain is GAGVSQSPRYKVAKRGQDVALRCDPISGHVSLFWYQQALGQGPEFLTYFQNEAQLDKSGLPSDRFFAERPEGSVSTLKIQRTQQEDSAVYLCASSFWFSGQTEEQFFGPGTRLTVL.